A single sample gave rise to the 26 T cell receptor beta chains below, sequenced in a study of control samples from healthy donors and cancer patients. TCRdb keeps only in-frame clones here, not all; method: immunoSEQ multiplex PCR. This table has 150,000 to 200,000 clones, 90% to 95% appearing once. Input material: blood. The receptor set was obtained from a man aged 25 to 45 in good health.

This sequence joins TRBV28 and TRBJ2-7; 13 nucleotides agree with TRBD2. Per germline, CDR1 MDHEN and CDR2 SYDVKM. This CDR3 contains 16 residues. With 6 bases clipped from V and 6 bases from J, the junction kept 11 bases outside the gene matches. CDR3 sequence: CASSPRTSGSVSEQYF. The CDR3 DNA reads as TGTGCCAGCAGCCCGCGGACTAGCGGGAGTGTAAGCGAGCAGTACTTC.

This chain links TRBV6-6 with TRBJ1-6; TRBD1 matches at 10 bases. The length of the CDR3 is 15 residues. In germline, CDR1 is MNHNY, CDR2 SVGAGI (reference sequence). Trimming cost V 6 bases and J 10 bases; bases outside gene matches: 9. CDR3 in amino acids: CASRGRQGAVSPLHF. CDR3 DNA: TGTGCCAGCAGGGGTAGACAGGGGGCTGTGTCACCCCTCCACTTT.

Here the CDR3 DNA reads TGTGCCAGCAGCATTAACAGCAACACCGGGGAGCTGTTTTTT. Protein: CASSINSNTGELFF. The chain links TRBV5-4 to TRBJ2-2; D is unresolved. The V gene lost 4 bases and the J gene lost 2 bases, with 9 bases spanning the gap. Germline V lookup: CDR1 SGHNT, CDR2 YYREEE (reference sequence). The CDR3 totals 14 residues.

V and J are TRBV11-3 and TRBJ1-6; D is possibly TRBD1 (5 bases). The CDR3 has 15 residues. Germline assignment: CDR1 SGHNT and CDR2 YENEEA. Trimming cost V 1 base and J 7 bases, with 11 bases left between them. CDR3: CASSLGGGRNSPLHF. The CDR3 bases are TGTGCCAGCAGCTTAGGGGGGGGAAGGAATTCACCCCTCCACTTT.

This chain uses TRBV19 with TRBJ2-7; the match to TRBD1 covers 8 bases. The CDR3 contains 14 residues. The V gene's germline CDR1 is LNHDA and CDR2 SQIVND (reference sequence). J lost 4 bases, V lost 3 bases, and 5 bases had no gene match. The DNA of the CDR3 is TGTGCCAGTAGTATTCAGGGGGCGCTTTACGAGCAGTACTTC. It specifies CASSIQGALYEQYF.

The rearrangement uses TRBV9 and TRBJ1-1; weak D call: TRBD1 (6 bases). The germline V gene encodes CDR1 SGDLS and CDR2 YYNGEE. CDR3 length: 13 residues. V was trimmed by 1 base and J by 4 bases, leaving 8 bases between them. The CDR3, as DNA: TGTGCCAGCAGCGTAACCAGGGGCACTGAAGCTTTCTTT. This sequence encodes CASSVTRGTEAFF.

V gene TRBV28 combines with J gene TRBJ1-2, with TRBD1 matching over 9 bases. Looked up from germline, CDR1 is MDHEN and CDR2 is SYDVKM. The CDR3 has 16 residues. Trimming removed 5 bases from V and 6 bases from J; junction bases left unmatched: 13. The CDR3 region is CASSPSSRTGENGYTF. The CDR3 nucleotides are TGTGCCAGCAGTCCATCCAGTCGGACAGGGGAGAATGGCTACACCTTC.

This rearrangement joins TRBV15 to TRBJ1-2; a weak D match, TRBD1 (5 bases). CDR1 and CDR2 (germline): LNHNV, YYDKDF (reference sequence). Trimming stripped 5 bases from V and 0 bases from J, with 13 bases between. CDR3 length: 15 residues. The CDR3 region has the DNA TGTGCCACCAGCCTGAAGACAGAAACTAACTATGGCTACACCTTC. Its protein product is CATSLKTETNYGYTF.

The chain employs TRBV28 and TRBJ1-1; TRBD1 is a possible D gene (6 bases). The germline CDR1 and CDR2 sequences are MDHEN and SYDVKM. V gave up 2 bases and J gave up 11 bases, with 15 bases separating them. The CDR3 is made up of 13 amino acids. CDR3 sequence (DNA): TGTGCCAGCAGTTTACGGGACATTCGGGCGGCTTTCTTT. This gives the protein CASSLRDIRAAFF.

The V and J genes are TRBV5-1 and TRBJ2-2; 10 nucleotides line up with TRBD1. Germline V gives CDR1 SGHRS, CDR2 YFSETQ. This CDR3 spans 16 amino acids. The ends lost 2 bases at V and 6 bases at J; junction bases unmatched: 7. The DNA of the CDR3 is TGCGCCAGCAGCTTAAACGACAGGGGGCAATCCGGGGAGCTGTTTTTT. It specifies CASSLNDRGQSGELFF.

The chain has TRBV5-1 and TRBJ1-1; D is unresolved. V lost 0 bases to trimming and J lost 1 base, with 10 bases between them. The CDR3 sequence is 15 residues long. Germline V lookup: CDR1 SGHRS, CDR2 YFSETQ. The chain's CDR3 is CASSLVEAGNTEAFF. CDR3 coding DNA: TGCGCCAGCAGCTTGGTTGAGGCTGGGAACACTGAAGCTTTCTTT.

V and J are TRBV4-3 and TRBJ1-2; the D gene is possibly TRBD1 (6 bases). From germline, CDR1 is LGHNA and CDR2 YSLEER. Trimming left V 3 bases short and J 0 bases short, with 11 bases between. The CDR3 covers 15 residues. The CDR3 DNA reads TGCGCCAGCAGCCAGGAAAGGACAGCTAACTATGGCTACACCTTC. Translating it yields CASSQERTANYGYTF.

V is TRBV19 and J is TRBJ1-5; 10 bases align to TRBD1. The trim removed 5 bases at V and 6 bases at J, leaving 4 bases unmatched. This CDR3 spans 14 amino acids. CDR1 and CDR2 (germline): LNHDA, SQIVND (reference sequence). CDR3: CASSLGTGAQPQHF. The CDR3 DNA sequence: TGTGCCAGTAGTCTCGGGACAGGGGCTCAGCCCCAGCATTTT.

V usage is TRBV9 and J usage is TRBJ1-1; TRBD1 agrees at 7 bases. V dropped 3 bases and J dropped 4; count of bases not matched to a gene: 3. CDR3 length: 13 residues. Looked up from germline, CDR1 is SGDLS and CDR2 is YYNGEE. In DNA form, the CDR3 reads TGTGCCAGCAGCGGGACAGGTAGCACTGAAGCTTTCTTT. Protein sequence: CASSGTGSTEAFF.

CDR3 loop: CASAKGEGYGYTF. CDR3 nucleotides: TGTGCCAGCGCCAAGGGGGAAGGGTATGGCTACACCTTC. This sequence joins TRBV6-6 and TRBJ1-2, with D perhaps TRBD1 (6 bases). The CDR3 totals 13 residues. Deletions cut 8 bases from V and 5 bases from J, with 15 bases between. Germline CDR1 is MNHNY and CDR2 is SVGAGI (reference sequence).

In its sample, this clone was seen once. The genes are TRBV24-1 and TRBJ2-3, with D perhaps TRBD2 (5 bases). This CDR3 is built from 14 residues. From germline, CDR1 is KGHDR and CDR2 SFDVKD. V was pared by 3 bases and J by 0 bases, with 6 bases between. The CDR3 sequence: CATSDPGSTDTQYF. The CDR3 coding sequence is TGTGCCACCAGTGATCCGGGGAGCACAGATACGCAGTATTTT.

The V and J genes are TRBV11-2 and TRBJ2-3; D ambiguous. The CDR3 is made up of 15 amino acids. The germline CDR1 and CDR2 sequences are SGHAT and FQNNGV. Trimming stripped 5 bases from V and 6 bases from J, with 18 bases between. The CDR3 loop is CASSLRWTPTDTQYF. In nucleotides, the CDR3 is TGTGCCAGCAGCCTCCGATGGACCCCCACGGATACGCAGTATTTT.

The chain is built from TRBV18 and TRBJ1-1, with TRBD1 as a possible D gene (5 bases). Germline lookup yields CDR1 KGHSH and CDR2 LQKENI. V lost 0 bases and J lost 1, with 12 bases in between. This CDR3 comprises 16 residues. The CDR3 here is CASSPPTAGRNTEAFF. CDR3 sequence (DNA): TGTGCCAGCTCACCACCAACTGCAGGGCGGAACACTGAAGCTTTCTTT. Supplemented by reference TRBV18 and TRBJ1-1, the full variable domain reads NAGVMQNPRHLVRRRGQEARLRCSPMKGHSHVYWYRQLPEEGLKFMVYLQKENIIDESGMPKERFSAEFPKEGPSILRIQQVVRGDSAAYFCASSPPTAGRNTEAFFGQGTRLTVV.

This chain uses TRBV11-2 with TRBJ2-3; D gene uncertain. This CDR3 has 15 residues. Germline values: CDR1 SGHAT, CDR2 FQNNGV. Trimming pared 0 bases from V and 3 bases from J, leaving 10 bases between. The CDR3 region is CASSLELVGTDTQYF. DNA for the CDR3: TGTGCCAGCAGCTTAGAGCTAGTAGGGACAGATACGCAGTATTTT.

The chain employs TRBV7-9 and TRBJ1-6; no definite D call. Germline assignment: CDR1 SEHNR and CDR2 FQNEAQ (reference sequence). V lost 4 bases, J lost 7 bases, and 8 bases lay in between. The CDR3 runs 13 residues. This CDR3 reads CASSSQKNSPLHF. CDR3 sequence (DNA): TGTGCCAGCAGCTCACAGAAAAATTCACCCCTCCACTTT.

This rearrangement joins TRBV11-3 to TRBJ2-3; a possible D gene is TRBD2 (5 bases). Germline CDR1 reads SGHNT; CDR2 reads YENEEA. Trimming cost V 4 bases and J 1 base, with 21 bases left between them. The CDR3 contains 18 residues. CDR3 protein: CASSSRPEVLTGTDTQYF. The CDR3 DNA follows: TGTGCCAGCAGCTCTAGACCGGAGGTTCTCACAGGCACAGATACGCAGTATTTT.

This clone was picked up one time. Within the sample, other DNA sequences also encode this same CDR3. This chain joins TRBV29-1 and TRBJ2-2, with 9 bases matching TRBD2. Trimming at V came to 7 bases and at J to 5 bases, leaving 8 bases not matched to a gene. The CDR3 has 14 amino acids. Germline CDR1 SQVTM, CDR2 ANQGSEA. The DNA of the CDR3 is TGCAGCGGGCTGGCGGGGGGGAAAACCGGGGAGCTGTTTTTT. Its protein is CSGLAGGKTGELFF.

The chain carries TRBV5-6 and TRBJ2-2, with D perhaps TRBD1 (6 bases). This CDR3 comprises 14 residues. Germline-derived CDR1 and CDR2 are SGHDT and YYEEEE. Trimming removed 3 bases from V and 7 bases from J, with 13 bases in between. The CDR3 loop is CASSSDQGIGELFF. The CDR3 DNA reads TGTGCCAGCAGCTCAGATCAGGGGATCGGGGAGCTGTTTTTT.

The V call is TRBV6-5, the J call TRBJ1-4; D is unresolved. V was clipped by 5 bases and J by 8 bases, with 12 bases between them. CDR1 is MNHEY, CDR2 SVGAGI, per germline. The CDR3 totals 13 residues. CDR3 protein: CASSRGRDEKLFF. CDR3 sequence (DNA): TGTGCCAGCAGTAGAGGGCGCGACGAAAAACTGTTTTTT.

The chain links TRBV2 to TRBJ1-3, with D unclear. V was clipped by 4 bases and J by 0 bases, with 10 bases between them. Germline values: CDR1 SNHLY, CDR2 FYNNEI. The CDR3 is 15 amino acids. CDR3 residues: CASSVARTSGNTIYF. In DNA, the CDR3 is TGTGCCAGCAGTGTAGCCCGAACCTCTGGAAACACCATATATTTT.

This CDR3 reads CASSSQDRSPTDTQYF. The CDR3 DNA is TGTGCCAGCAGCAGCCAGGACAGGTCTCCAACAGATACGCAGTATTTT. The chain joins TRBV21-1 to TRBJ2-3; the tabulated D call, TRBD1, remains unverified against the DNA. TRBV21-1 is a listed pseudogene. The CDR3 loop spans 16 amino acids.